In its sample, the clone carrying this T cell receptor (beta chain) ranks as medium-sized. CDR3 length: 13 residues. Trimming removed 5 bases from V and 0 bases from J, with 5 bases in between. RNA was extracted from around 2.7 ml of whole blood of healthy adults. A UMI-containing oligonucleotide was joined by 3' ligation to the TCR cDNA template. Reverse transcription used DNase-treated unsorted total RNA, aiming for roughly 1 to 1,100 ng. The data were taken from a study of naive and memory T cell subsets. Blood and skin TCR RNA was reverse transcribed with alpha and beta constant primers. One entry per CDR3 protein results from TCRdb running MiXCR on the 5' RACE reads. The sample shows 20,000 to 25,000 distinct CDR3 sequences, 4% to 4.5% of them seen only once.

The chain combines TRBV12-3 or TRBV12-4 with TRBJ1-5, with D possibly being TRBD1 (5 bases). The source of this sequence is a male donor in good health. The CDR3 sequence: CASSDSSNQPQHF. In DNA form, the CDR3 reads TGTGCCAGCAGTGACAGTAGCAATCAGCCCCAGCATTTT.